This T cell receptor beta chain is drawn from a study of blood T cell repertoires in COVID-19. Turning to the study itself: The United States, Italy and Spain supplied acute and convalescent COVID-19 samples.

The authors' processing: Estimation of nucleated cell counts was performed using reference gene primer amplification. The data were produced by immunoSEQ multiplex PCR, yet TCRdb's version contains in-frame clones alone and is incomplete. For V, J and clone size, that table is used; D and trimming come from the DNA. This table holds about 140,000 clones, over 70% found once. Trimming removed 6 bases at V and 0 bases at J, with 6 bases between. Germline V lookup: CDR1 KGHSH, CDR2 LQKENI. The CDR3 runs 14 residues. In assigning cohorts, the study relied on participant-reported clinical history. Each exposed participant met a COVID-19 case in the 2 weeks preceding study entry.

The clonotype originates from a man aged 65 to 85 who had been exposed to COVID-19. The sample was PBMCs or T cells enriched from blood (not recorded which). The J gene is TRBJ2-6, the V gene TRBV18; weak D call: TRBD2 (5 bases). CDR3 coding DNA: TGTGCCAGCTCGAGGGACTCTGGGGCCAACGTCCTGACTTTC. Protein sequence: CASSRDSGANVLTF.